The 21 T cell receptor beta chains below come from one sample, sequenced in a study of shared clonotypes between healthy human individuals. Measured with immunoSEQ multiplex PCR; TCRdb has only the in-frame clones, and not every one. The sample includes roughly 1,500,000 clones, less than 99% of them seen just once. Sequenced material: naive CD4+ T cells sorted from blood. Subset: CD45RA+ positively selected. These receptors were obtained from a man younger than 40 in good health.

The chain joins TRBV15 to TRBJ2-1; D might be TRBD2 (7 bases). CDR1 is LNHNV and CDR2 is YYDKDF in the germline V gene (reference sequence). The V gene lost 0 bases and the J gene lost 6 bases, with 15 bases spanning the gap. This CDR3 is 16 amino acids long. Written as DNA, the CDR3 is TGTGCCACCAGCAGAGAGGGCGGGAGAGGGGGCAATGAGCAGTTCTTC. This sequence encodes CATSREGGRGGNEQFF.

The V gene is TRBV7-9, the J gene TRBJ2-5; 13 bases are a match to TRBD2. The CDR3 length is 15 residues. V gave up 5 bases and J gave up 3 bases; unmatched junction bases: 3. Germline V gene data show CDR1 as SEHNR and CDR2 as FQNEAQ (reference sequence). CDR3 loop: CASSPGTSGKETQYF. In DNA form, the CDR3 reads TGTGCCAGCAGCCCCGGGACTAGCGGGAAAGAGACCCAGTACTTC.

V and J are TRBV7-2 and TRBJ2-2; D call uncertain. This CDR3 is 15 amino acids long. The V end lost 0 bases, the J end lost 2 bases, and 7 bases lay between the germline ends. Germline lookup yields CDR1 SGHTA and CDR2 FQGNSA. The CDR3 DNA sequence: TGTGCCAGCAGCTTAGCGTCTCGAAACACCGGGGAGCTGTTTTTT. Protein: CASSLASRNTGELFF.

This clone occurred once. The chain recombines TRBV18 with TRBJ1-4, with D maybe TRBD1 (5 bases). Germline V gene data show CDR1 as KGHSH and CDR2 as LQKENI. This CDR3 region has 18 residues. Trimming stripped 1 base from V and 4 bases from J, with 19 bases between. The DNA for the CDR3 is TGTGCCAGCTCACCACGACCGCCCAACAGGACTAATAATGAAAAACTGTTTTTT. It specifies CASSPRPPNRTNNEKLFF.

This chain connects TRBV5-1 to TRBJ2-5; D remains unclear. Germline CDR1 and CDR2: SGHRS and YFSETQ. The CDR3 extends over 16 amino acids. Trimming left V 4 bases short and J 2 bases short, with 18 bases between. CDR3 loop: CASSLKDVPFQETQYF. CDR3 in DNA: TGCGCCAGCAGCCTGAAAGACGTACCCTTTCAAGAGACCCAGTACTTC.

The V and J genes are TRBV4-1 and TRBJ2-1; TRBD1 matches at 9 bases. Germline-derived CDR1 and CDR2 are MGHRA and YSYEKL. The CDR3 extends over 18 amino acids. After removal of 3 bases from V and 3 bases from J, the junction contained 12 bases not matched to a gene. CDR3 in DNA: TGCGCCAGCAGCCACCCAATAAAGGGACAGGGAGTCTACAATGAGCAGTTCTTC. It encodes CASSHPIKGQGVYNEQFF.

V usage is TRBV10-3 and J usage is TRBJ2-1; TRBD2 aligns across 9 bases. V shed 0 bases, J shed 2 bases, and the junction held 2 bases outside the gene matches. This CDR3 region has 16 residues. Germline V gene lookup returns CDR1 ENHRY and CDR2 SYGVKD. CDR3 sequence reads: CAISESSGSTYNEQFF. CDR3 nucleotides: TGTGCCATCAGTGAGTCTAGCGGGAGCACCTACAATGAGCAGTTCTTC.

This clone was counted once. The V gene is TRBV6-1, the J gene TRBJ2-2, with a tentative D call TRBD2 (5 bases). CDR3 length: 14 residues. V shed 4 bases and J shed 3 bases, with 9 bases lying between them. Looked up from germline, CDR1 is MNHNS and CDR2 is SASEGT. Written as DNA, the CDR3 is TGTGCCAGCAGTGCGCAGCGGCACACCGGGGAGCTGTTTTTT. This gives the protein CASSAQRHTGELFF.

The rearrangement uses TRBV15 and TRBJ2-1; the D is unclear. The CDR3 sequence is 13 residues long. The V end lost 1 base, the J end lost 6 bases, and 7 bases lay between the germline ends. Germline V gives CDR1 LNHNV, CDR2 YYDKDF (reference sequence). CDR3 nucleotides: TGTGCCACCAGCAGAGCTGGGCTCAATGAGCAGTTCTTC. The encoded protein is CATSRAGLNEQFF. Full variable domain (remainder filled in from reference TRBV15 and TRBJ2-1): DAMVIQNPRYQVTQFGKPVTLSCSQTLNHNVMYWYQQKSSQAPKLLFHYYDKDFNNEADTPDNFQSRRPNTSFCFLDIRSPGLGDTAMYLCATSRAGLNEQFFGPGTRLTVL.

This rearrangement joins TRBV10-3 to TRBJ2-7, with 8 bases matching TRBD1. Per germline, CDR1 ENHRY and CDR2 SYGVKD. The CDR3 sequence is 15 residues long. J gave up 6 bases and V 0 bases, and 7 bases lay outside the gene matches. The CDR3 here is CAISESGQGLREQYF. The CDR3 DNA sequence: TGTGCCATCAGTGAGTCTGGACAGGGTCTACGCGAGCAGTACTTC.

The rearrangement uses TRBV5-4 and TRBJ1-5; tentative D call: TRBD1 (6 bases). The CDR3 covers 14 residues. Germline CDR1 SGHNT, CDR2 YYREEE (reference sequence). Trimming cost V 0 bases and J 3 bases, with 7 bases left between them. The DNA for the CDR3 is TGTGCCAGCAGCTTGGACAGGGCCAATCAGCCCCAGCATTTT. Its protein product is CASSLDRANQPQHF.

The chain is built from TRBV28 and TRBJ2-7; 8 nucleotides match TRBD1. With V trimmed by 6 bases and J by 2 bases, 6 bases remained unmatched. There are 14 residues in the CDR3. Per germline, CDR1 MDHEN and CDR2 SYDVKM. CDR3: CASRDRGGAYEQYF. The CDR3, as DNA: TGTGCCAGCAGAGACAGGGGAGGAGCCTACGAGCAGTACTTC.

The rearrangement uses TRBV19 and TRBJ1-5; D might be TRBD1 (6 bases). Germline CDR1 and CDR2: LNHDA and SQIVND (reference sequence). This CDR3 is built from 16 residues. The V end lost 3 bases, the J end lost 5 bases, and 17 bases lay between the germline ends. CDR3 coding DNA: TGTGCCAGTAGTATCCCAGACAGGTTGGAGGATCAGCCCCAGCATTTT. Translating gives CASSIPDRLEDQPQHF. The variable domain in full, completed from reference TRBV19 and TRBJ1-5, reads DGGITQSPKYLFRKEGQNVTLSCEQNLNHDAMYWYRQDPGQGLRLIYYSQIVNDFQKGDIAEGYSVSREKKESFPLTVTSAQKNPTAFYLCASSIPDRLEDQPQHFGDGTRLSIL.

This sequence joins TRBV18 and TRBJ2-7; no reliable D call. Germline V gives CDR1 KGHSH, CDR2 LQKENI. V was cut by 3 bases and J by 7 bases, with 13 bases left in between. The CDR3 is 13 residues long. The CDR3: CASSPFERREQYF. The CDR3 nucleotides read TGTGCCAGCTCACCGTTTGAAAGGAGAGAGCAGTACTTC.

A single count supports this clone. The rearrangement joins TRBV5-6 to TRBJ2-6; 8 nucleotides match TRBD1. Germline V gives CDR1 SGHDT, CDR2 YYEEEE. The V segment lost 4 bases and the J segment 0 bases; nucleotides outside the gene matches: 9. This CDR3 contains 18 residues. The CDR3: CASSHWDRHYSGANVLTF. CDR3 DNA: TGTGCCAGCAGCCATTGGGACAGGCATTACTCTGGGGCCAACGTCCTGACTTTC.

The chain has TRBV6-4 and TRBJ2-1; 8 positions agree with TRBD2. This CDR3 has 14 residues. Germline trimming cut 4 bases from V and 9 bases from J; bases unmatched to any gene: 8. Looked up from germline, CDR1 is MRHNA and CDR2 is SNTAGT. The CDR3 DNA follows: TGTGCCAGCAGTGTCCTAGCGGGCACTAGTGAGCAGTTCTTC. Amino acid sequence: CASSVLAGTSEQFF.

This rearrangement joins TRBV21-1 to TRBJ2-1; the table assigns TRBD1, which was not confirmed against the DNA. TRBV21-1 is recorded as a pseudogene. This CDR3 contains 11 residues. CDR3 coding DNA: TGTGGTGGGGACACCCACAATGAGCAGTTCTTC. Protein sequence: CGGDTHNEQFF.

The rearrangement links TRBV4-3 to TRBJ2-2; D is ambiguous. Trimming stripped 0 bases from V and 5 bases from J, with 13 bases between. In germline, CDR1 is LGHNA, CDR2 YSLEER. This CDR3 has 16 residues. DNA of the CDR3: TGCGCCAGCAGCCAAGATTCCACCAAAAGGACCGGGGAGCTGTTTTTT. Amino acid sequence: CASSQDSTKRTGELFF.

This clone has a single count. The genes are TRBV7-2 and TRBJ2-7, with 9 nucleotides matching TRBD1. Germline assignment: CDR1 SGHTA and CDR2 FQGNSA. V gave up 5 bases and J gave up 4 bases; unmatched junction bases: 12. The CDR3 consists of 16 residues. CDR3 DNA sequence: TGTGCCAGCAGCGGACAGGGGTCTGCCTCAATTTACGAGCAGTACTTC. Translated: CASSGQGSASIYEQYF.

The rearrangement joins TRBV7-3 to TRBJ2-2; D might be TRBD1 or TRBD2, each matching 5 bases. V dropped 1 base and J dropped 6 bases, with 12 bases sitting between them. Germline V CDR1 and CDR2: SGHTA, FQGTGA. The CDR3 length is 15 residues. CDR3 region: CASSLIGSGPGELFF. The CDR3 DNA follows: TGTGCCAGCAGCTTAATCGGGTCGGGGCCCGGGGAGCTGTTTTTT.

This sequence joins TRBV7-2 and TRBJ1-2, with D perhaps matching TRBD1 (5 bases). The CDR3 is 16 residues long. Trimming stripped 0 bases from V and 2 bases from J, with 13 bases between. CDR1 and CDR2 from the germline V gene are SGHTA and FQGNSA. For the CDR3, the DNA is TGTGCCAGCAGCTTAGCCTCGACAGATCAAAACTATGGCTACACCTTC. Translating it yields CASSLASTDQNYGYTF.